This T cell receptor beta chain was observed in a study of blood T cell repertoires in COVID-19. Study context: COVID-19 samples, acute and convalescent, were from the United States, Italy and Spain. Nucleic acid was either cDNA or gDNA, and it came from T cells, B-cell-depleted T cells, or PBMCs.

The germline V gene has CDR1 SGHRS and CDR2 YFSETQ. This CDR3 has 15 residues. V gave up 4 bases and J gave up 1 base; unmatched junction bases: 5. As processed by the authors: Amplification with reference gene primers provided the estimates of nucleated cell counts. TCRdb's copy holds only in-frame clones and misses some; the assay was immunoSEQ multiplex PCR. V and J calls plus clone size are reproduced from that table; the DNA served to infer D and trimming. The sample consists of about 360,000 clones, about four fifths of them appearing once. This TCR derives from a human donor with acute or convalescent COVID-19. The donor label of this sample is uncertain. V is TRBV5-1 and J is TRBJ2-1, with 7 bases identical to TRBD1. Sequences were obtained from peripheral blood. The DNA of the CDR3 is TGCGCCAGCAGCCGCGGACAGGCTTCCTACAATGAGCAGTTCTTC. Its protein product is CASSRGQASYNEQFF.